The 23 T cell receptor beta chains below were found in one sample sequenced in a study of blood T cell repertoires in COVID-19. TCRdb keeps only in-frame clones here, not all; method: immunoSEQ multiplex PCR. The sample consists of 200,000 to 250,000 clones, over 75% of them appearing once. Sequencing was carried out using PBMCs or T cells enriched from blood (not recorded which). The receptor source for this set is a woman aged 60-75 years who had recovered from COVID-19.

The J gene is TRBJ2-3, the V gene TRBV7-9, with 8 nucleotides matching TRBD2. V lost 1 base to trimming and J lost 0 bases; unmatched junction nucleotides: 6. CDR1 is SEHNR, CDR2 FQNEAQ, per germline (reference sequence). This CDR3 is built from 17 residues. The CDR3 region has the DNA TGTGCCAGCAGCTTAGGTCTTCGCGGGGGGAGCACAGATACGCAGTATTTT. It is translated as CASSLGLRGGSTDTQYF.

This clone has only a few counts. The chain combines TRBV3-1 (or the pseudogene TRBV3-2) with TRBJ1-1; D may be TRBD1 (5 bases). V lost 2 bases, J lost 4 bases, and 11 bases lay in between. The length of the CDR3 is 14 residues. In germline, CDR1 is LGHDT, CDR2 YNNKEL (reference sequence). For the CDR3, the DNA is TGTGCCAGCAGCCAACAGGGAAGGAGCACTGAAGCTTTCTTT. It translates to CASSQQGRSTEAFF.

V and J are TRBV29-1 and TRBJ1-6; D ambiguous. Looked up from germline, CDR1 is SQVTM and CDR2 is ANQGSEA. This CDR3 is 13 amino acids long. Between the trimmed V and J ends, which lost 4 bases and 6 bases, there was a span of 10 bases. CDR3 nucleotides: TGCAGCGTTGCTCACGAGCTTAATTCACCCCTCCACTTT. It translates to CSVAHELNSPLHF.

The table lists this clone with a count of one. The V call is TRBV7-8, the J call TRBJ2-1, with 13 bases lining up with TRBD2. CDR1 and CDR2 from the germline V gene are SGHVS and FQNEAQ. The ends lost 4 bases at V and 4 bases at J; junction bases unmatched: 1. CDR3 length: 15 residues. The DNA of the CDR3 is TGTGCCAGCAGCTCGACTAGCGGGAGGTACAATGAGCAGTTCTTC. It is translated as CASSSTSGRYNEQFF.

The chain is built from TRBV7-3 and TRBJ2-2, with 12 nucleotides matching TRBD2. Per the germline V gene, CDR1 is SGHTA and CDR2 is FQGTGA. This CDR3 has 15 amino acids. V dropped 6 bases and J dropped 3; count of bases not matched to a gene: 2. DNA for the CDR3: TGTGCCAGCAGGCGGACTAGCGGGGACACCGGGGAGCTGTTTTTT. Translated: CASRRTSGDTGELFF.

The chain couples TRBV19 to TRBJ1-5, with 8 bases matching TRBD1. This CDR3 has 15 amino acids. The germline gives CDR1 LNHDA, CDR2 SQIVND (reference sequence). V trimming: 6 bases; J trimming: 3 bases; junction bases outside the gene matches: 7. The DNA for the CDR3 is TGTGCCAGTAGCCGACAGGGGCAATCCAATCAGCCCCAGCATTTT. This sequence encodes CASSRQGQSNQPQHF.

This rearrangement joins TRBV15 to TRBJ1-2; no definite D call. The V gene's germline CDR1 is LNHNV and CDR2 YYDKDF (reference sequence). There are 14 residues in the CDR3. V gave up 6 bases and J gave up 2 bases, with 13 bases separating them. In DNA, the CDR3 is TGTGCCACCAGTTCGCACAATGCCAACTATGGCTACACCTTC. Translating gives CATSSHNANYGYTF.

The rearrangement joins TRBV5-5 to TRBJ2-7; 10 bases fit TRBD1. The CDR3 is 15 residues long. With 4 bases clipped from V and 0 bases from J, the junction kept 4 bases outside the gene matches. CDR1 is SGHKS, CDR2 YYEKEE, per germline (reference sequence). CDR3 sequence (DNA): TGTGCCAGCAGCCTAGGACAGGGGGACTCCTACGAGCAGTACTTC. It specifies CASSLGQGDSYEQYF.

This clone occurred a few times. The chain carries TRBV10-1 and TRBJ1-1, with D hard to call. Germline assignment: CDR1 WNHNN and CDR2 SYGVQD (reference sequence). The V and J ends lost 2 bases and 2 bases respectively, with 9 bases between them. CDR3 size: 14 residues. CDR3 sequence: CASSEQSRNTEAFF. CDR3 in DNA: TGCGCCAGCAGTGAGCAAAGCCGTAACACTGAAGCTTTCTTT.

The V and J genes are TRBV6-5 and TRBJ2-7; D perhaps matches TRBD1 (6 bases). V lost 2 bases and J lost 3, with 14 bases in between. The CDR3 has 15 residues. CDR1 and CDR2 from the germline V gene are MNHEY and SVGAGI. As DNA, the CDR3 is TGTGCCAGCAGTTACGACGGGACAAATCTCTACGAGCAGTACTTC. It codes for CASSYDGTNLYEQYF.

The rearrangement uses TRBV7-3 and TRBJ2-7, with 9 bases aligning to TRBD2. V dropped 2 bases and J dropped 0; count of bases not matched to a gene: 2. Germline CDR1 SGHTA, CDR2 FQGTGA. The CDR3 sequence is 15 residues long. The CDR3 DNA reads TGTGCCAGCAGCTTACTAGCGGGGAACTCCTACGAGCAGTACTTC. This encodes CASSLLAGNSYEQYF.

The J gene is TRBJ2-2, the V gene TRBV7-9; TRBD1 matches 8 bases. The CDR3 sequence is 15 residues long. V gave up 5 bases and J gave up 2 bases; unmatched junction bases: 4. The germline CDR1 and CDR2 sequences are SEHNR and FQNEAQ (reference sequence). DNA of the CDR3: TGTGCCAGCAGCCCGGACAGGGTTAACACCGGGGAGCTGTTTTTT. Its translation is CASSPDRVNTGELFF.

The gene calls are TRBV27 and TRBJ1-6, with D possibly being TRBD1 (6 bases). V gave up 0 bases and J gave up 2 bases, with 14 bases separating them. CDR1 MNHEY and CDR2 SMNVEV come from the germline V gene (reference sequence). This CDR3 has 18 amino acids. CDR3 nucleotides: TGTGCCAGCAGTTTATCGGGGGGGCCGGCCCCCTATAATTCACCCCTCCACTTT. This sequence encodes CASSLSGGPAPYNSPLHF.

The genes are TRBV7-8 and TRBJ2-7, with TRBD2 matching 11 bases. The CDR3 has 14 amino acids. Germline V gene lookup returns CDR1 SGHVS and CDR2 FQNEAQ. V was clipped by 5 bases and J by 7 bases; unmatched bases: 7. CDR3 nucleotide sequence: TGTGCCAGCAGCCTACTAGCGGGAGTGGGGGAGCAGTACTTC. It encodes CASSLLAGVGEQYF.

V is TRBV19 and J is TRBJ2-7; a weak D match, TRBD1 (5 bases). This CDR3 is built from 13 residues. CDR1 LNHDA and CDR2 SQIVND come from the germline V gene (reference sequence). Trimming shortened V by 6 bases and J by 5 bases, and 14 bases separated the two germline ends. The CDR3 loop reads CASRLAGNDEQYF. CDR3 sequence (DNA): TGTGCCAGTAGACTCGCAGGGAACGACGAGCAGTACTTC.

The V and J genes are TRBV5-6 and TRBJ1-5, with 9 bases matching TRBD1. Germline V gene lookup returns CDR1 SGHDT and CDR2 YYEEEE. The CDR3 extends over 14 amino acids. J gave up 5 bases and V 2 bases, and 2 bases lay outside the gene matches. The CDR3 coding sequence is TGTGCCAGCAGCTTAGGGGACAGGGATCAGCCCCAGCATTTT. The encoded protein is CASSLGDRDQPQHF.

The DNA for the CDR3 is TGTGCCACCCAAGCGGGACCTAGCACAGATACGCAGTATTTT. This encodes CATQAGPSTDTQYF. The V and J genes are TRBV9 and TRBJ2-3; 7 nucleotides line up with TRBD2. Germline loops: CDR1 SGDLS, CDR2 YYNGEE. This CDR3 has 14 residues. Germline trimming cut 9 bases from V and 0 bases from J; bases unmatched to any gene: 7.

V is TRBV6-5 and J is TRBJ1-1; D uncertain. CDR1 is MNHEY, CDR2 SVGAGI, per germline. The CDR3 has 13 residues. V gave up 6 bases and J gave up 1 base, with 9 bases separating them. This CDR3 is CASRQVSNTEAFF. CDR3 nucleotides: TGTGCCAGCAGACAAGTTTCGAACACTGAAGCTTTCTTT.

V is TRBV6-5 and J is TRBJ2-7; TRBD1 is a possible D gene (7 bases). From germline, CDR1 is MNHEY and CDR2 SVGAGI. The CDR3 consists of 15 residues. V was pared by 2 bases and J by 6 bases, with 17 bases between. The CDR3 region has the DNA TGTGCCAGCAGTTACGCGGGACAGAGGTCTATCGAGCAGTACTTC. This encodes CASSYAGQRSIEQYF.

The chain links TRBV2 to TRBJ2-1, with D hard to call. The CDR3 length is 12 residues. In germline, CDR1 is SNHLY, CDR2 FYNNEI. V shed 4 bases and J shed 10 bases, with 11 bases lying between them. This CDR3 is CASSGSAEEQFF. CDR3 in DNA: TGTGCCAGCAGTGGGTCGGCGGAGGAGCAGTTCTTC.

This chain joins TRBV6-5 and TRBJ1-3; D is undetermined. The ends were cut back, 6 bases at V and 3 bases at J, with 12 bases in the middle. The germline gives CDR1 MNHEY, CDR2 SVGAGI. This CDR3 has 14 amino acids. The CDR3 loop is CASSPAARGNTIYF. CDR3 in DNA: TGTGCCAGCAGCCCCGCGGCACGTGGAAACACCATATATTTT.

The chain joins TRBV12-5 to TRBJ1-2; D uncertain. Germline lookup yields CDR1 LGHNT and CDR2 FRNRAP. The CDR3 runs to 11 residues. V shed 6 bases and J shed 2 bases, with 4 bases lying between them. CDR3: CASGRNYGYTF. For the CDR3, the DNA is TGTGCTAGTGGGCGGAACTATGGCTACACCTTC.

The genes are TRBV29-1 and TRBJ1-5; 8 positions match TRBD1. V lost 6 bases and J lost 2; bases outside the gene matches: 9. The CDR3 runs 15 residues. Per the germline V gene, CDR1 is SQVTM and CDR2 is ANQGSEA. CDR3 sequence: CSVTDTGGGNQPQHF. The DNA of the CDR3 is TGCAGCGTGACCGATACAGGGGGTGGCAATCAGCCCCAGCATTTT.